This TCR beta chain emerged from a study of breast tumors, draining lymph nodes, adjacent tissues. CDR3 size: 16 residues. The V end lost 1 base, the J end lost 0 bases, and 11 bases lay between the germline ends. Germline CDR1 SGHDT, CDR2 YYEEEE. Samples came from axillary lymph nodes draining the breast cancer. Via MiXCR, TCRdb re-called the multiplex PCR reads, giving one row per CDR3 protein. Of about 230,000 distinct CDR3 sequences in the sample, about 34% were seen once. This clonotype has at least ten counts. Sequenced sample: axillary lymph node tissue. The TCR originated in a female donor with breast cancer. Some clones in this sample may be carry-over from other donors' samples. The rearrangement joins TRBV5-6 to TRBJ2-4, with D perhaps matching TRBD1 (6 bases). CDR3 sequence (DNA): TGTGCCAGCAGCTTGCGACAGGCGATAGCCAAAAACATTCAGTACTTC. Its translation: CASSLRQAIAKNIQYF.